This section outlines one T cell receptor (beta chain) sequence together with its context. Its antigen remains unknown. The TCRbeta library incorporated unique molecular identifiers. A single record per CDR3 protein comes from TCRdb applying MiXCR to the PCR reads. The sample contains about 580,000 distinct CDR3 sequences, about 21% of which appear only once. The data originate from a study of T-cell reconstitution after alpha-beta-depleted transplantation in children. Notes on the study in general: Once a year had passed after transplant, T-cell counts and diversity came mostly from newly produced T cells. Where alpha-beta T cells came from about two months after transplant was reportedly several hundred expanded graft clones. Surviving thymic progenitors and recipient T cells were the source of high TCRbeta diversity at day 60 in some patients.

The CDR3 extends over 12 amino acids. V gave up 2 bases and J gave up 10 bases, with 11 bases separating them. Germline V CDR1 and CDR2: DFQATT, SNEGSKA (reference sequence). The material was PBMCs, mostly from graft donor cells, obtained 360 days after TCRalphabeta/CD19-depleted stem cell transplant. The TCR sequence derives from a boy under three years old who had a stem cell transplant for acute myeloid leukemia, so the T cells may come from the graft donor. V is TRBV20-1 and J is TRBJ1-4; D is possibly TRBD1 (5 bases). CDR3 in DNA: TGCAGTGCTAGAAGTCAGGGCGGAAAACTGTTTTTT. Protein: CSARSQGGKLFF.